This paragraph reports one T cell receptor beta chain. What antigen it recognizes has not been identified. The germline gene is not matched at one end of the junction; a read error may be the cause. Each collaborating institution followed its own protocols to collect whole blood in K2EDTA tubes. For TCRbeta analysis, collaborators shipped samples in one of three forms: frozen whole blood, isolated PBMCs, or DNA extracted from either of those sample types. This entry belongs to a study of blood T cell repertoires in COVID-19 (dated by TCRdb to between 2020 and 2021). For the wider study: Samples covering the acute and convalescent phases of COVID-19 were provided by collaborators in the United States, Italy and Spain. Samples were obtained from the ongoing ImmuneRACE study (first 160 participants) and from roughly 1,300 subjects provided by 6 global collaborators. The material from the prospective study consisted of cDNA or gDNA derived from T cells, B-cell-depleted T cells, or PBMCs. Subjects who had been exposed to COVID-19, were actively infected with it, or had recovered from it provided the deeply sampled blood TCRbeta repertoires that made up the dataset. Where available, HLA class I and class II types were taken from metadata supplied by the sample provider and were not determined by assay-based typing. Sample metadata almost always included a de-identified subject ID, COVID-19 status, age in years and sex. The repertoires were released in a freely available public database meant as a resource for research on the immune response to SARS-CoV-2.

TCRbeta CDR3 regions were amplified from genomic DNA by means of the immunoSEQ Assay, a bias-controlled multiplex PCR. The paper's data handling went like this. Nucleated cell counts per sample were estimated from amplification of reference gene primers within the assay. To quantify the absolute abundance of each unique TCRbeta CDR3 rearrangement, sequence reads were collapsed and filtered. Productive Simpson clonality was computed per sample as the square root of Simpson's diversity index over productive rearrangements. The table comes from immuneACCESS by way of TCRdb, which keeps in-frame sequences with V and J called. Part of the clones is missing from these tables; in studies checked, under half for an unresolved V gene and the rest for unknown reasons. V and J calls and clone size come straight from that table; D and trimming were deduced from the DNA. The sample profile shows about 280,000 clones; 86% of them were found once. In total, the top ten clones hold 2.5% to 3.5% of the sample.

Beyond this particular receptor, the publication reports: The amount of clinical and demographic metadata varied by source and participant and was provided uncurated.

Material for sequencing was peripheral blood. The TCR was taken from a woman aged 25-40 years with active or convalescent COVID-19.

The DNA reads TGTGCTAGCAGCTTAGGGAGGGGGCCAGAGACCCAGTACTTC. Its product reads: CASSLGRGPETQYF. The receptor chain draws on TRBV7-7 and TRBJ2-5, with the D call perhaps TRBD1 or TRBD2, as 7 bases match in each case. Reading the germline V gene (reference sequence) gives CDR1 SSHAT and CDR2 FNYEAQ. Inclusive of the bounding cysteine and phenylalanine, the CDR3 is 14 residues long. Of the read, only the CDR3 DNA is kept; its 42 bases are in frame from base 1.